This is a list of T cell receptor beta chains from one sample in a study of shared clonotypes between healthy human individuals. Profiled with immunoSEQ multiplex PCR; TCRdb holds only in-frame clones, not every one. This table holds 2 million to 2.5 million clones, approximately 95% found once. The sample comprised naive CD4+ T cells from PBMCs. The receptors here all came from a man younger than 30 in good health. Some clones in this sample may be carry-over from other donors' samples. CDR3s include the opening cysteine and the closing phenylalanine or tryptophan. Fields, in order: J gene, D gene, V gene, clone size, CDR3 protein, CDR3 DNA. A D gene is named only where the DNA matches it firmly. Rows may omit the clone size; those that give it use once, few, many or a size class.

>TRBJ1-5|TRBD1|TRBV15|NA
CATSAPLSGQGNQPQHF
TGTGCCACCAGCGCACCCCTCAGCGGACAGGGGAATCAGCCCCAGCATTTT
>TRBJ2-6|NA|TRBV5-1|NA
CASSFGSGANVLTF
TGCGCCAGCAGCTTCGGCTCTGGGGCCAACGTCCTGACTTTC
>TRBJ1-1|NA|TRBV6-6|NA
CASTTLPASNTEAFF
TGTGCCAGCACCACACTCCCGGCGTCGAACACTGAAGCTTTCTTT
>TRBJ2-7|NA|TRBV21-1|NA
CASIVPGGLSDEQYF
TGTGCCAGCATAGTACCAGGGGGCCTAAGCGACGAGCAGTACTTC
>TRBJ2-3|TRBD2|TRBV7-3|NA
CASSKLAGADTQYF
TGTGCCAGCAGCAAACTAGCGGGCGCAGATACGCAGTATTTT
>TRBJ2-3|NA|TRBV15|NA
CATSRDEGGMADTQYF
TGTGCCACCAGCAGAGATGAGGGCGGGATGGCAGATACGCAGTATTTT
>TRBJ2-7|TRBD1|TRBV18|NA
CASSPGTANEQYF
TGTGCCAGCTCACCAGGGACAGCCAACGAGCAGTACTTC
>TRBJ2-3|NA|TRBV9|NA
CASSVAVTSTDTQYF
TGTGCCAGCAGCGTAGCGGTTACCAGCACAGATACGCAGTATTTT
>TRBJ1-2|NA|TRBV29-1|once
CSVVPTAGYGYTF
TGCAGCGTTGTGCCCACTGCTGGCTATGGCTACACCTTC
>TRBJ2-5|NA|TRBV6-1|NA
CASQELTKETQYF
TGTGCCAGCCAGGAGCTTACGAAAGAGACCCAGTACTTC
>TRBJ2-6|NA|TRBV14|NA
CASSQVGGLANVLTF
TGTGCCAGCAGCCAAGTCGGGGGGCTGGCCAACGTCCTGACTTTC
>TRBJ1-1|TRBD1|TRBV7-9|once
CATGQGGTEAFF
TGTGCCACAGGACAGGGGGGCACTGAAGCTTTCTTT
>TRBJ1-1|NA|TRBV19|NA
CASSIVSGTVEAFF
TGTGCCAGTAGTATCGTATCCGGGACGGTGGAAGCTTTCTTT
>TRBJ1-4|NA|TRBV28|few
CASSLLSNEKLFF
TGTGCCAGCAGTTTACTGTCGAATGAAAAACTGTTTTTT
>TRBJ2-7|NA|TRBV6-5|NA
CASSGSRGEQYF
TGTGCCAGCAGTGGGAGTCGGGGCGAGCAGTACTTC